This T cell receptor (beta chain) was recorded in a study of identical twins. TCRdb reprocessed the 5' RACE reads via MiXCR and lists one record per CDR3 protein. The repertoire holds about 720,000 distinct CDR3 sequences, with roughly 20% as singletons. CDR3 length: 16 amino acids. The V gene's germline CDR1 is ENHRY and CDR2 SYGVKD. The V gene lost 0 bases and the J gene lost 6 bases, with 14 bases spanning the gap. This sample also belongs to another study, concerning T cells expressing NK-cell markers. As reported in that work: It is unclear if expanded NKG2C-expressing clones target HCMV antigens.

Sequences were obtained from PBMCs. This receptor was identified in a woman in her late teens or twenties in good health. This chain links TRBV10-3 with TRBJ2-2, with D possibly TRBD2 on 6 matching bases. This CDR3 reads CAISESNLRGPGELFF. DNA of the CDR3: TGTGCCATCAGTGAGTCGAATCTGCGGGGCCCCGGGGAGCTGTTTTTT.